The 32 T cell receptor beta chains presented below share a single source sample, sequenced in a study of blood T cell repertoires in COVID-19. Clones were read by immunoSEQ multiplex PCR, and TCRdb kept only the in-frame ones, dropping some. The profile covers about 230,000 clones, with 80% to 90% appearing a single time and 3% to 3.5% taken by the ten largest. The sequenced sample consisted of PBMCs or T cells enriched from blood (not recorded which). These receptors originate from a woman between 45 and 60 years old in a cohort exposed to, infected with or recovered from COVID-19 (not recorded which).

This clone turned up a few times. The DNA of the CDR3 is TGCGCCAGCACCCTACGGGACTCGGAAGAGACCCAGTACTTC. Protein: CASTLRDSEETQYF. The chain combines TRBV5-1 with TRBJ2-5; tentative D call: TRBD2 (6 bases). The V end lost 6 bases, the J end lost 3 bases, and 15 bases lay between the germline ends. This CDR3 comprises 14 residues. Germline V CDR1 and CDR2: SGHRS, YFSETQ.

The chain uses TRBV7-9 and TRBJ2-5, with 9 bases identical to TRBD1. The CDR3 consists of 15 residues. Germline V gene lookup returns CDR1 SEHNR and CDR2 FQNEAQ (reference sequence). Losses at the gene ends were 5 bases for V and 7 bases for J; bases not matched to a gene: 11. The CDR3: CASSPRTGVLGTQYF. The DNA for the CDR3 is TGTGCCAGCAGCCCCCGGACAGGGGTCTTAGGGACCCAGTACTTC. The whole variable domain, remainder taken from reference TRBV7-9 and TRBJ2-5, is DTGVSQNPRHKITKRGQNVTFRCDPISEHNRLYWYRQTLGQGPEFLTYFQNEAQLEKSRLLSDRFSAERPKGSFSTLEIQRTEQGDSAMYLCASSPRTGVLGTQYFGPGTRLLVL.

A remark on this clone: Within the sample, other DNA sequences also encode this same CDR3. CDR3 nucleotide sequence: TGTGCCAGCAGGGACAGCAATTCACCCCTCCACTTT. Translated, it gives CASRDSNSPLHF. The chain links TRBV28 to TRBJ1-6; tentatively, D is TRBD1 (6 bases). V lost 6 bases and J lost 7, with 7 bases in between. This CDR3 has 12 amino acids. Germline values: CDR1 MDHEN, CDR2 SYDVKM.

This clone turned up a few times. CDR3 DNA: TGTGCCAGCAGGAACCAGGGCTATGGTGAAGCTTTCTTT. Its translation: CASRNQGYGEAFF. The V and J genes are TRBV7-2 and TRBJ1-1; D perhaps matches TRBD1 (5 bases). The ends were cut back, 6 bases at V and 7 bases at J, with 15 bases in the middle. CDR1 is SGHTA, CDR2 FQGNSA, per germline. This CDR3 contains 13 residues.

The chain joins TRBV7-3 to TRBJ2-7, with 13 positions matching TRBD2. The V segment lost 5 bases and the J segment 2 bases; nucleotides outside the gene matches: 3. CDR1 and CDR2 (germline): SGHTA, FQGTGA. CDR3 size: 15 residues. In nucleotides, the CDR3 is TGTGCCAGCAGCAAGGGACTAGCGGGGACCTACGAGCAGTACTTC. Translating gives CASSKGLAGTYEQYF. Based on the CDR3 plus reference TRBV7-3 and TRBJ2-7, the full variable domain is GAGVSQTPSNKVTEKGKYVELRCDPISGHTALYWYRQSLGQGPEFLIYFQGTGAADDSGLPNDRFFAVRPEGSVSTLKIQRTERGDSAVYLCASSKGLAGTYEQYFGPGTRLTVT.

The chain joins TRBV5-1 to TRBJ2-2; a possible D gene is TRBD2 (6 bases). The CDR3 runs 18 residues. The V gene lost 0 bases and the J gene lost 3 bases, with 18 bases spanning the gap. Germline V lookup: CDR1 SGHRS, CDR2 YFSETQ. This CDR3 is CASSLAAGGVFDTGELFF. CDR3 nucleotides: TGCGCCAGCAGCTTGGCCGCGGGCGGGGTGTTCGACACCGGGGAGCTGTTTTTT.

The CDR3 reads CAWSPQGGILFF. The CDR3 nucleotides are TGTGCCTGGAGTCCCCAGGGAGGGATTCTGTTTTTT. The V gene is TRBV30, the J gene TRBJ1-4, with D possibly matching TRBD1 (5 bases). The germline V gene has CDR1 GTSNPN and CDR2 SVGIG (reference sequence). CDR3 length: 12 amino acids. Deletions cut 2 bases from V and 14 bases from J, with 15 bases between.

V and J are TRBV27 and TRBJ1-2; TRBD1 matches 9 bases. The CDR3 contains 17 residues. Germline-derived CDR1 and CDR2 are MNHEY and SMNVEV (reference sequence). With V trimmed by 6 bases and J by 2 bases, 13 bases remained unmatched. The CDR3 is CASRPPGQGAKNYGYTF. CDR3 bases: TGTGCCAGCAGGCCTCCGGGACAGGGCGCAAAAAACTATGGCTACACCTTC.

The genes are TRBV4-3 and TRBJ2-5; D is undetermined. The CDR3 totals 15 residues. Germline-derived CDR1 and CDR2 are LGHNA and YSLEER. V was pared by 1 base and J by 5 bases, with 14 bases between. The CDR3 here is CASSQADSSLETQYF. The CDR3 nucleotides are TGCGCCAGCAGCCAAGCCGACTCGTCTTTGGAGACCCAGTACTTC.

The chain recombines TRBV5-1 with TRBJ1-1, with 7 nucleotides matching TRBD1. Germline V gene data show CDR1 as SGHRS and CDR2 as YFSETQ. After removal of 5 bases from V and 3 bases from J, the junction contained 7 bases not matched to a gene. CDR3 length: 14 amino acids. The CDR3 nucleotides read TGCGCCAGCAGGCCAAGAGGGACAGACACTGAAGCTTTCTTT. Protein sequence: CASRPRGTDTEAFF. The full variable domain, its missing parts supplied by reference TRBV5-1 and TRBJ1-1, is KAGVTQTPRYLIKTRGQQVTLSCSPISGHRSVSWYQQTPGQGLQFLFEYFSETQRNKGNFPGRFSGRQFSNSRSEMNVSTLELGDSALYLCASRPRGTDTEAFFGQGTRLTVV.

V and J are TRBV6-5 and TRBJ1-4; 8 nucleotides agree with TRBD1. CDR1 MNHEY and CDR2 SVGAGI come from the germline V gene. V was clipped by 8 bases and J by 8 bases; unmatched bases: 7. CDR3 size: 13 residues. CDR3 loop: CASSTGAREKLFF. CDR3 DNA: TGTGCCAGCTCGACAGGGGCACGAGAAAAACTGTTTTTT.

This clone was seen more than once but under ten times. The chain joins TRBV18 to TRBJ1-1, with 8 bases that match TRBD1. With V trimmed by 2 bases and J by 2 bases, 4 bases remained unmatched. CDR1 and CDR2 from the germline V gene are KGHSH and LQKENI. The length of the CDR3 is 15 residues. The CDR3 nucleotides read TGTGCCAGCTCACCAAAGACAGGGGACAACACTGAAGCTTTCTTT. Translation gives CASSPKTGDNTEAFF.

The rearrangement joins TRBV5-1 to TRBJ2-7; D gene unclear. The CDR3 totals 13 residues. Trimming stripped 0 bases from V and 3 bases from J, with 7 bases between. Germline V gene lookup returns CDR1 SGHRS and CDR2 YFSETQ. The CDR3 sequence is CASSLAEYYEQYF. CDR3 bases: TGCGCCAGCAGCTTGGCCGAGTACTACGAGCAGTACTTC.

The V call is TRBV11-2, the J call TRBJ2-7; a weak D match, TRBD1 (7 bases). This CDR3 contains 14 residues. Germline CDR1 SGHAT, CDR2 FQNNGV. V lost 7 bases and J 3 bases, leaving 16 bases between the germline ends. The CDR3 nucleotides read TGTGCCAGCACTTCAGCAGGGGGGATCTACGAGCAGTACTTC. This sequence encodes CASTSAGGIYEQYF.

This sequence joins TRBV11-2 and TRBJ2-3; 9 bases are a match to TRBD2. The CDR3 length is 15 residues. The germline V gene has CDR1 SGHAT and CDR2 FQNNGV. J lost 5 bases, V lost 1 base, and 4 bases had no gene match. CDR3 coding DNA: TGTGCCAGCAGCTTAGTGCGGGGGGGACGAGATACGCAGTATTTT. It encodes CASSLVRGGRDTQYF.

The chain recombines TRBV30 with TRBJ1-3; 7 positions match TRBD1. This CDR3 contains 17 residues. V lost 3 bases to trimming and J lost 5 bases; unmatched junction nucleotides: 16. Germline lookup yields CDR1 GTSNPN and CDR2 SVGIG (reference sequence). Here the CDR3 DNA reads TGTGCCTGGAGGGCATCTTCGACAGGGACTTTCCGAAACACCATATATTTT. Protein sequence: CAWRASSTGTFRNTIYF.

The chain recombines TRBV7-2 with TRBJ1-1, with 8 bases lining up with TRBD1. This CDR3 is built from 13 residues. V dropped 5 bases and J dropped 5; count of bases not matched to a gene: 4. CDR1 and CDR2 from the germline V gene are SGHTA and FQGNSA. The CDR3 region is CASSKDRETEAFF. The CDR3 DNA is TGTGCCAGCAGCAAGGACAGGGAAACTGAAGCTTTCTTT.

Only one count was recorded for this clone. The chain joins TRBV19 to TRBJ1-6, with TRBD1 matching over 8 bases. The CDR3 is 17 residues long. V dropped 6 bases and J dropped 6; count of bases not matched to a gene: 13. Per germline, CDR1 LNHDA and CDR2 SQIVND (reference sequence). This CDR3 reads CASSPGGTGQLNSPLHF. The CDR3 DNA reads TGTGCCAGTAGCCCCGGGGGGACAGGACAACTTAATTCACCCCTCCACTTT.

The rearrangement joins TRBV4-2 to TRBJ2-3, with TRBD1 matching over 12 bases. V gave up 0 bases and J gave up 6 bases; unmatched junction bases: 13. Germline CDR1 LGHNA, CDR2 YNFKEQ. This CDR3 is 19 amino acids long. CDR3 in amino acids: CASSQEPGQGAHLRDTQYF. The CDR3 DNA reads as TGTGCCAGCAGCCAAGAACCGGGACAGGGGGCCCATCTTCGGGATACGCAGTATTTT.

J is TRBJ1-2 and V is TRBV5-5; TRBD1 agrees at 7 bases. The CDR3 is 15 residues long. Germline CDR1 reads SGHKS; CDR2 reads YYEKEE (reference sequence). V dropped 1 base and J dropped 4; count of bases not matched to a gene: 7. The CDR3 DNA sequence: TGTGCCAGCAGCTTGTCGCGGACAGGATCCTATGGCTACACCTTC. This sequence encodes CASSLSRTGSYGYTF.

The chain links TRBV5-8 to TRBJ2-1; TRBD1 matches 8 bases. CDR1 and CDR2 from the germline V gene are SGHTS and YDEGEE. The CDR3 has 15 residues. Trimming cost V 2 bases and J 2 bases; bases outside gene matches: 3. Here the CDR3 reads CASSLGQGPYNEQFF. The CDR3 nucleotides read TGTGCCAGCAGCTTAGGACAGGGCCCCTACAATGAGCAGTTCTTC.

CDR3 coding DNA: TGTGCCAGCAGCTTAGGACAGGGGGCCGCCTCCTACGAGCAGTACTTC. Its translation is CASSLGQGAASYEQYF. The J gene is TRBJ2-7, the V gene TRBV7-6, with TRBD1 identical over 10 bases. The CDR3 spans 16 residues. J was trimmed by 0 bases and V by 1 base; bases with no gene match: 3. Germline V CDR1 and CDR2: SGHVS, FNYEAQ. Based on the CDR3 plus reference TRBV7-6 and TRBJ2-7, the full variable domain is GAGVSQSPRYKVTKRGQDVALRCDPISGHVSLYWYRQALGQGPEFLTYFNYEAQQDKSGLPNDRFSAERPEGSISTLTIQRTEQRDSAMYRCASSLGQGAASYEQYFGPGTRLTVT.

With regard to this clone: This specimen includes other DNA sequences encoding the same CDR3. This chain connects TRBV3-1 (or the pseudogene TRBV3-2) to TRBJ2-1, with 7 nucleotides matching TRBD2. With 7 bases clipped from V and 4 bases from J, the junction kept 4 bases outside the gene matches. CDR3 length: 13 amino acids. Per germline, CDR1 LGHDT and CDR2 YNNKEL (reference sequence). CDR3 DNA sequence: TGTGCCAGCACCGGGACTACTTACAATGAGCAGTTCTTC. Its translation is CASTGTTYNEQFF.

CDR3 sequence reads: CASSLGTSGFQETQYF. CDR3 bases: TGTGCCAGCAGCTTAGGGACTAGCGGGTTCCAAGAGACCCAGTACTTC. The rearrangement uses TRBV11-3 and TRBJ2-5; 11 bases agree with TRBD2. From germline, CDR1 is SGHNT and CDR2 YENEEA. The CDR3 contains 16 residues. The V and J ends lost 1 base and 1 base, in that order; junction bases with no gene match: 2. Based on the CDR3 plus reference TRBV11-3 and TRBJ2-5, the full variable domain is EAGVVQSPRYKIIEKKQPVAFWCNPISGHNTLYWYLQNLGQGPELLIRYENEEAVDDSQLPKDRFSAERLKGVDSTLKIQPAELGDSAVYLCASSLGTSGFQETQYFGPGTRLLVL.

The chain joins TRBV28 to TRBJ1-2; TRBD1 might be the D (5 bases). V gave up 4 bases and J gave up 1 base, with 10 bases separating them. CDR1 MDHEN and CDR2 SYDVKM come from the germline V gene. The CDR3 is 14 amino acids. CDR3 sequence: CASSWGGSNYGYTF. In DNA form, the CDR3 reads TGTGCCAGCAGTTGGGGGGGAAGTAACTATGGCTACACCTTC.

The rearrangement uses TRBV6-6 and TRBJ1-1; a weak D match, TRBD1 (6 bases). Deletions cut 4 bases from V and 1 base from J, with 7 bases between. CDR1 is MNHNY, CDR2 SVGAGI, per germline (reference sequence). This CDR3 comprises 13 residues. The CDR3 DNA is TGTGCCAGCAGTTTAGGGGGGAACACTGAAGCTTTCTTT. Translation: CASSLGGNTEAFF.

This chain links TRBV5-6 with TRBJ2-5; 7 nucleotides line up with TRBD2. The CDR3 runs 16 residues. Germline V lookup: CDR1 SGHDT, CDR2 YYEEEE. V lost 4 bases and J lost 13; bases outside the gene matches: 22. This CDR3 is CASSPLGRGILQETYF. DNA of the CDR3: TGTGCCAGCAGCCCGCTGGGGCGGGGGATCCTACAAGAGACGTACTTC.

The chain is built from TRBV4-2 and TRBJ1-1, with D perhaps TRBD1 (5 bases). Germline loops: CDR1 LGHNA, CDR2 YNFKEQ. The CDR3 is 17 residues long. The germline V and J ends were trimmed by 4 bases and 1 base, with 19 bases remaining between them. CDR3 DNA: TGTGCCAGCAGCCTATTAGGGGTGTCTGATCCGAACACTGAAGCTTTCTTT. It codes for CASSLLGVSDPNTEAFF.

J is TRBJ1-2 and V is TRBV7-9, with 8 bases lining up with TRBD1. The CDR3 loop spans 15 amino acids. Germline CDR1 and CDR2: SEHNR and FQNEAQ (reference sequence). J gave up 6 bases and V 4 bases, and 10 bases lay outside the gene matches. The CDR3 nucleotides are TGTGCCAGCAGCTGGGGATCCGGGACAGGAGATGGCTACACCTTC. This translates into CASSWGSGTGDGYTF.

This clone was observed a single time. This same CDR3 is encoded by further DNA sequences in the sample. The chain combines TRBV9 with TRBJ1-5; possibly TRBD1 for D (5 bases). The V gene lost 2 bases and the J gene lost 4 bases, with 13 bases spanning the gap. CDR1 SGDLS and CDR2 YYNGEE come from the germline V gene. This CDR3 has 15 residues. This chain's CDR3 is CASSVGQGRNQPQHF. The DNA for the CDR3 is TGTGCCAGCAGCGTGGGCCAGGGTAGAAATCAGCCCCAGCATTTT.

This chain links TRBV10-1 with TRBJ2-2; 9 bases are a match to TRBD1. The CDR3 loop spans 15 amino acids. The ends lost 5 bases at V and 7 bases at J; junction bases unmatched: 8. Germline V gene data show CDR1 as WNHNN and CDR2 as SYGVQD (reference sequence). The chain's CDR3 is CASSTGTGKIGELFF. The CDR3 nucleotides read TGCGCCAGCAGTACAGGGACAGGGAAGATCGGGGAGCTGTTTTTT.

The DNA of the CDR3 is TGTGCCAGCAGCGTCAGTCAGAACACTGAAGCTTTCTTT. Protein sequence: CASSVSQNTEAFF. The chain combines TRBV9 with TRBJ1-1; no clear D. V dropped 2 bases and J dropped 1 base, with 6 bases sitting between them. The CDR3 runs 13 residues. In germline, CDR1 is SGDLS, CDR2 YYNGEE.